Below are 6 T cell receptor beta chains sequenced from a single sample in a study of glioma-infiltrating T cells after dendritic cell vaccination (dated by TCRdb to the mid-2010s). In light of the paper, this sample's time point label describes: after dendritic cell vaccination, including at tumor progression/relapse. The method behind the library was the immunoSEQ multiplex PCR assay. Here the immuneACCESS table is served through TCRdb, limited to in-frame sequences with V and J called. Missing clones are a known gap in these copies; in checked studies unresolved V genes cover under half, and the rest lacks a known reason. In all, the sample holds roughly 60,000 clones, and approximately 83% of those were seen once. 15% to 17% of the sample comes from the top ten. This specimen was blood, taken after dendritic cell vaccination. The receptors were gathered from a human donor with glioblastoma.

This chain connects TRBV30 to TRBJ1-4, with 8 positions matching TRBD1. Per the germline V gene, CDR1 is GTSNPN and CDR2 is SVGIG (reference sequence). Trimming took 2 bases from V and 3 from J; bases not matched to a gene: 5. The CDR3 runs to 15 residues. The CDR3 sequence is CAWSHRGGSNEKLFF. CDR3 DNA sequence: TGTGCCTGGAGTCACAGGGGGGGGTCTAATGAAAAACTGTTTTTT.

The rearrangement links TRBV30 to TRBJ1-5, with 9 bases matching TRBD1. The germline gives CDR1 GTSNPN, CDR2 SVGIG (reference sequence). This CDR3 spans 18 amino acids. The V and J ends lost 1 base and 0 bases, in that order; junction bases with no gene match: 10. CDR3 loop: CAWSGDRGFRSSNQPQHF. The CDR3 nucleotides read TGTGCCTGGAGTGGAGACAGGGGGTTTAGATCTAGCAATCAGCCCCAGCATTTT.

The chain carries TRBV10-3 and TRBJ1-4; 9 bases match TRBD1. With 3 bases clipped from V and 6 bases from J, the junction kept 8 bases outside the gene matches. The CDR3 runs to 16 residues. Germline V gene lookup returns CDR1 ENHRY and CDR2 SYGVKD. The CDR3 loop reads CAISDPGTGRDEKLFF. CDR3 nucleotide sequence: TGTGCCATCAGTGACCCAGGGACAGGGAGGGATGAAAAACTGTTTTTT.

This chain uses TRBV29-1 with TRBJ2-1; D is ambiguous. This CDR3 has 11 amino acids. V lost 3 bases, J lost 8 bases, and 8 bases lay in between. Germline CDR1 SQVTM, CDR2 ANQGSEA. The CDR3 bases are TGCAGCGTTGAGGGCTATGATGAGCAGTTCTTC. Translating it yields CSVEGYDEQFF.

This sequence joins TRBV6-5 and TRBJ1-5; D remains unclear. The CDR3 is made up of 12 amino acids. Germline V gene lookup returns CDR1 MNHEY and CDR2 SVGAGI. V dropped 5 bases and J dropped 5 bases, with 7 bases sitting between them. CDR3 sequence: CASSVFDQPQHF. The CDR3 nucleotides are TGTGCCAGCAGTGTCTTTGATCAGCCCCAGCATTTT.

This clone came up a few times. The chain combines TRBV7-2 with TRBJ1-5; D not certain. The CDR3 covers 15 residues. Germline V gives CDR1 SGHTA, CDR2 FQGNSA. V dropped 5 bases and J dropped 2 bases, with 13 bases sitting between them. The CDR3 DNA follows: TGTGCCAGCAGCCTCGGAGCGTCAGGCAATCAGCCCCAGCATTTT. Amino acids: CASSLGASGNQPQHF.